Listed below are T cell receptor beta chains from one sample, sequenced in a study of shared clonotypes between healthy human individuals. This table comes from immunoSEQ multiplex PCR, and its TCRdb copy is limited to in-frame clones, with some not included. Of 2 million to 2.5 million clones listed, approximately 95% are singletons. Sequences were obtained from naive CD4+ T cells sorted from blood. These receptors were taken from a man aged 18 to 29 in good health. Each CDR3 is given with its conserved first and last residue. Fields, in order: CDR3 length, clone size, V gene, D gene, J gene, CDR3 DNA, CDR3 protein. The D gene is left open where the match is weak. Expanded clones get a size class; other rows say once, few or many, or leave the size out.

>14|-|TRBV7-2|-|TRBJ2-7
TGTGCCAGCAGCTTCCCGCAGAGCTCCTACGAGCAGTACTTC
CASSFPQSSYEQYF
>14|-|TRBV5-1|-|TRBJ1-4
TGCGCCAGCAGCTTGGGCAGGGGTAGTGAAAAACTGTTTTTT
CASSLGRGSEKLFF
>15|-|TRBV25-1|-|TRBJ2-1
TGTGCCAGCAGTGAGCCCATACGAAGGAGGAATGAGCAGTTCTTC
CASSEPIRRRNEQFF
>15|once|TRBV7-2|-|TRBJ2-3
TGTGCCAGCAGCTCCTCCGGGGCATTGGTAGATACGCAGTATTTT
CASSSSGALVDTQYF
>15|once|TRBV5-1|-|TRBJ2-3
TGCGCCAGCAGCTCAATGACAGGGCGGGAGGATACGCAGTATTTT
CASSSMTGREDTQYF
>16|-|TRBV7-2|-|TRBJ2-5
TGTGCCAGCAGCTTAAAATTGATCGGGAGCCAAGAGACCCAGTACTTC
CASSLKLIGSQETQYF
>15|-|TRBV28|-|TRBJ1-3
TGTGCCAGCAGCTCCTCTCGGGACTCTGGAAACACCATATATTTT
CASSSSRDSGNTIYF
>13|-|TRBV10-3|TRBD2|TRBJ2-7
TGTGCCATCAGGCTAGCGGGGGGCTACGAGCAGTACTTC
CAIRLAGGYEQYF
>12|once|TRBV6-5|-|TRBJ1-5
TGTGCCAGCAGGGGCCCAGGTCAGCCCCAGCATTTT
CASRGPGQPQHF
>14|-|TRBV5-1|-|TRBJ2-7
TGCGCCAGCAGCTCGAGGACAGCCGCCTACGAGCAGTACTTC
CASSSRTAAYEQYF
>15|-|TRBV5-4|-|TRBJ2-7
TGTGCCAGCAGCTGGGGTTCTCGAGGCTCCTACGAGCAGTACTTC
CASSWGSRGSYEQYF
>15|-|TRBV30|TRBD2|TRBJ2-1
TGTGCCTGGAGTCACGGGAGGGCAAGCTACAATGAGCAGTTCTTC
CAWSHGRASYNEQFF
>19|-|TRBV11-3|-|TRBJ2-2
TGTGCCAGCAGCTTATACAGCCGGGGTGGCAGCGCGAACACCGGGGAGCTGTTTTTT
CASSLYSRGGSANTGELFF
>13|few|TRBV11-3|-|TRBJ2-7
TGTGCCAGCAGCTTTGGGAGCTCCTACGAGCAGTACTTC
CASSFGSSYEQYF
>14|-|TRBV7-9|-|TRBJ1-3
TGTGCCAGCAGCTTGTCAATCTCTGGAAACACCATATATTTT
CASSLSISGNTIYF
>17|-|TRBV10-3|TRBD2|TRBJ2-3
TGTGCCATCAGTGAGTCTGCGGCTAGCGGGATGACAGATACGCAGTATTTT
CAISESAASGMTDTQYF
>13|-|TRBV9|-|TRBJ1-1
TGTGCCAGCAGCCAGGGACTGAACACTGAAGCTTTCTTT
CASSQGLNTEAFF
>13|once|TRBV30|-|TRBJ1-4
TGTGCCCGGACAGAGGCCACTAATGAAAAACTGTTTTTT
CARTEATNEKLFF
>14|-|TRBV18|-|TRBJ1-5
TGTGCCAGCTCACCCGACAGAAACAATCAGCCCCAGCATTTT
CASSPDRNNQPQHF
>14|-|TRBV19|-|TRBJ2-7
TGTGCCAGTAGTATCGAACCCGGGACTTTCGGGCAGTACTTC
CASSIEPGTFGQYF
>16|-|TRBV7-9|TRBD2|TRBJ2-7
TGTGCCAGCAGCTTAGCTAGCGGGAGACTCTCCTACGAGCAGTACTTC
CASSLASGRLSYEQYF
>14|-|TRBV5-1|-|TRBJ2-3
TGCGCCAGCAGCTTGGAAGGTAGCACAGATACGCAGTATTTT
CASSLEGSTDTQYF
>13|-|TRBV11-2|-|TRBJ1-4
TGTGCCAGCAGCTTAGGACAGGCCGAAAAACTGTTTTTT
CASSLGQAEKLFF
>12|-|TRBV7-2|TRBD2|TRBJ2-5
TGTGCCACCAGACTAGCGGGAGAGACCCAGTACTTC
CATRLAGETQYF
>15|-|TRBV5-1|TRBD1|TRBJ1-2
TGCGCCAGCAGAAAGCAGGGGGATCTTAACTATGGCTACACCTTC
CASRKQGDLNYGYTF
>14|-|TRBV6-1|-|TRBJ2-1
TGTGCCAGCAGGGGGTCAGGGTCCTACAATGAGCAGTTCTTC
CASRGSGSYNEQFF
>14|-|TRBV6-1|-|TRBJ1-2
TGTGCCAGCCTCTTACCTGGGCAGTTCTATGGCTACACCTTC
CASLLPGQFYGYTF
>16|-|TRBV7-2|-|TRBJ2-3
TGTGCCAGCAGCCCAGGGACTGGGCGGAGCACAGATACGCAGTATTTT
CASSPGTGRSTDTQYF
>15|once|TRBV6-6|-|TRBJ1-1
TGTGCCAGCAGTTGGACTTCCTGGCAGAACACTGAAGCTTTCTTT
CASSWTSWQNTEAFF
>15|-|TRBV6-5|-|TRBJ1-5
TGTGCCAGCAGTTACTCGGGCAGGGAGACTCAGCCCCAGCATTTT
CASSYSGRETQPQHF
>16|-|TRBV12-1|-|TRBJ2-2
TGTGCCAGCAGCTTTGACACTAGCGGGATCGCCGGGGAGCTGTTTTTT
CASSFDTSGIAGELFF
>12|-|TRBV7-9|-|TRBJ2-3
TGTGCCAGCAGCGGTCTAGGAGATACGCAGTATTTT
CASSGLGDTQYF
>15|-|TRBV18|TRBD1|TRBJ1-6
TGTGCCAGCTCACCGGAGGGACAGTTCGATTCACCCCTCCACTTT
CASSPEGQFDSPLHF
>16|-|TRBV23-1|-|TRBJ2-7
TGCGCCAGCAGTCAAATTGGGGGGGCTAAATCCTACGAGCAGTACTTC
CASSQIGGAKSYEQYF
>16|-|TRBV11-3|-|TRBJ2-2
TGTGCCAGCAGCTTCCAACGCAGGGGAGACACCGGGGAGCTGTTTTTT
CASSFQRRGDTGELFF
>13|-|TRBV7-2|-|TRBJ2-5
TGTGCCAGCAGCTTAGGGAACAAAGAGACCCAGTACTTC
CASSLGNKETQYF
>15|-|TRBV7-8|TRBD1|TRBJ1-2
TGTGCCAGCAGCTCCCCTAGACAGGGATTCTATGGCTACACCTTC
CASSSPRQGFYGYTF
>15|-|TRBV4-3|-|TRBJ2-2
TGCGCCAGCAGCCAAGGCGGGACTTTCCCCGGGGAGCTGTTTTTT
CASSQGGTFPGELFF
>11|-|TRBV6-5|-|TRBJ1-1
TGTGCCAGCCTTCAGGGCACTGAAGCTTTCTTT
CASLQGTEAFF
>14|-|TRBV2|-|TRBJ2-1
TGTGCCAGCAGTGAGGTCTCCTCCTACAATGAGCAGTTCTTC
CASSEVSSYNEQFF
>17|-|TRBV7-4|TRBD2|TRBJ2-7
TGTGCCAGCCTCATCTGCCCCCGACTAGCGGGAGTTTACGAGCAGTACTTC
CASLICPRLAGVYEQYF
>17|-|TRBV5-1|-|TRBJ2-3
TGCGCCAGCAGCTTGTTCATCGGCAAACCTAGCACAGATACGCAGTATTTT
CASSLFIGKPSTDTQYF
>15|once|TRBV30|TRBD1|TRBJ1-1
TGTGCCTGGAACCTCGGACAGGGGGGGAACACTGAAGCTTTCTTT
CAWNLGQGGNTEAFF
>14|-|TRBV10-3|-|TRBJ2-7
TGTGCCATCAGAACCGGGACCGCCTCCTACGAGCAGTACTTC
CAIRTGTASYEQYF
>15|-|TRBV6-5|-|TRBJ2-5
TGTGCCAGCAGTCCCGACCAAAAGGGACGCGAGACCCAGTACTTC
CASSPDQKGRETQYF
>12|-|TRBV30|-|TRBJ2-1
TGTGCCTGGGGGCCGACTAGCAATGAGCAGTTCTTC
CAWGPTSNEQFF
>16|-|TRBV10-3|-|TRBJ1-2
TGTGCCATCAGCTCCATAACCGGGACATCGGGGGACGGCTACACCTTC
CAISSITGTSGDGYTF
>16|-|TRBV18|-|TRBJ1-5
TGTGCCAGCTCACCAGGGATTCAGGGAGGCAATCAGCCCCAGCATTTT
CASSPGIQGGNQPQHF
>16|once|TRBV6-6|TRBD1|TRBJ2-1
TGTGCCAGCAGTCGACAGGGGGCCGGGGTGAAGGTCGAGCAGTTCTTC
CASSRQGAGVKVEQFF
>15|-|TRBV5-4|-|TRBJ2-1
TGTGCCAGCAGAGGGGGGCCCGGGAAAGACAATGAGCAGTTCTTC
CASRGGPGKDNEQFF
>15|-|TRBV9|TRBD1|TRBJ2-2
TGTGCCAGCAGCGTAGCCGGACAGGTCACCGGGGAGCTGTTTTTT
CASSVAGQVTGELFF
>13|-|TRBV7-7|-|TRBJ2-2
TGTGCTAGCAGCTTAGAGGGGACCGGGGAGCTGTTTTTT
CASSLEGTGELFF
>13|-|TRBV7-2|-|TRBJ2-7
TGTGCCAGCAGCTTAGGTGTTAGCCCAGAGCAGTACTTC
CASSLGVSPEQYF
>16|-|TRBV5-1|-|TRBJ1-4
TGCGCCAGCAGCCCTGGTACAGACAGACTAAATGAAAAACTGTTTTTT
CASSPGTDRLNEKLFF
>16|-|TRBV7-9|TRBD1|TRBJ2-6
TGTGCCAGCACATACAAAGGGGGCACTGGGGCCAACGTCCTGACTTTC
CASTYKGGTGANVLTF